This T cell receptor beta chain was captured by sequencing in a study of T cells in women clearing cervical HPV infection. Regarding this clone: Read sequence stops 3 residues before the CDR3 end, and the germline J gene provides the missing end.

Assay: immunoSEQ multiplex PCR; the TCRdb copy retains only in-frame clones and omits some. In all, the sample yields over 45,000 clones. The CDR3 consists of 17 residues. V shed 3 bases, J shed 3 bases, and the junction held 11 bases outside the gene matches. Germline V gene sequence: CDR1 DFQATT, CDR2 SNEGSKA (reference sequence). The sample consisted of blood buffy coat. V is TRBV20-1 and J is TRBJ2-1; 10 nucleotides align to TRBD2. The TCR originated in a woman aged 18 to 69 with a cervical HPV16 infection that either progressed to CIN3+ or cleared (not recorded which). The part of the CDR3 DNA that was read is TGCAGTGCTAGTAAGCGGTCTAGCGGGAGTATCTACAATGAG. It encodes CSASKRSSGSIYNE. The complete CDR3 sequence is CSASKRSSGSIYNEQFF.